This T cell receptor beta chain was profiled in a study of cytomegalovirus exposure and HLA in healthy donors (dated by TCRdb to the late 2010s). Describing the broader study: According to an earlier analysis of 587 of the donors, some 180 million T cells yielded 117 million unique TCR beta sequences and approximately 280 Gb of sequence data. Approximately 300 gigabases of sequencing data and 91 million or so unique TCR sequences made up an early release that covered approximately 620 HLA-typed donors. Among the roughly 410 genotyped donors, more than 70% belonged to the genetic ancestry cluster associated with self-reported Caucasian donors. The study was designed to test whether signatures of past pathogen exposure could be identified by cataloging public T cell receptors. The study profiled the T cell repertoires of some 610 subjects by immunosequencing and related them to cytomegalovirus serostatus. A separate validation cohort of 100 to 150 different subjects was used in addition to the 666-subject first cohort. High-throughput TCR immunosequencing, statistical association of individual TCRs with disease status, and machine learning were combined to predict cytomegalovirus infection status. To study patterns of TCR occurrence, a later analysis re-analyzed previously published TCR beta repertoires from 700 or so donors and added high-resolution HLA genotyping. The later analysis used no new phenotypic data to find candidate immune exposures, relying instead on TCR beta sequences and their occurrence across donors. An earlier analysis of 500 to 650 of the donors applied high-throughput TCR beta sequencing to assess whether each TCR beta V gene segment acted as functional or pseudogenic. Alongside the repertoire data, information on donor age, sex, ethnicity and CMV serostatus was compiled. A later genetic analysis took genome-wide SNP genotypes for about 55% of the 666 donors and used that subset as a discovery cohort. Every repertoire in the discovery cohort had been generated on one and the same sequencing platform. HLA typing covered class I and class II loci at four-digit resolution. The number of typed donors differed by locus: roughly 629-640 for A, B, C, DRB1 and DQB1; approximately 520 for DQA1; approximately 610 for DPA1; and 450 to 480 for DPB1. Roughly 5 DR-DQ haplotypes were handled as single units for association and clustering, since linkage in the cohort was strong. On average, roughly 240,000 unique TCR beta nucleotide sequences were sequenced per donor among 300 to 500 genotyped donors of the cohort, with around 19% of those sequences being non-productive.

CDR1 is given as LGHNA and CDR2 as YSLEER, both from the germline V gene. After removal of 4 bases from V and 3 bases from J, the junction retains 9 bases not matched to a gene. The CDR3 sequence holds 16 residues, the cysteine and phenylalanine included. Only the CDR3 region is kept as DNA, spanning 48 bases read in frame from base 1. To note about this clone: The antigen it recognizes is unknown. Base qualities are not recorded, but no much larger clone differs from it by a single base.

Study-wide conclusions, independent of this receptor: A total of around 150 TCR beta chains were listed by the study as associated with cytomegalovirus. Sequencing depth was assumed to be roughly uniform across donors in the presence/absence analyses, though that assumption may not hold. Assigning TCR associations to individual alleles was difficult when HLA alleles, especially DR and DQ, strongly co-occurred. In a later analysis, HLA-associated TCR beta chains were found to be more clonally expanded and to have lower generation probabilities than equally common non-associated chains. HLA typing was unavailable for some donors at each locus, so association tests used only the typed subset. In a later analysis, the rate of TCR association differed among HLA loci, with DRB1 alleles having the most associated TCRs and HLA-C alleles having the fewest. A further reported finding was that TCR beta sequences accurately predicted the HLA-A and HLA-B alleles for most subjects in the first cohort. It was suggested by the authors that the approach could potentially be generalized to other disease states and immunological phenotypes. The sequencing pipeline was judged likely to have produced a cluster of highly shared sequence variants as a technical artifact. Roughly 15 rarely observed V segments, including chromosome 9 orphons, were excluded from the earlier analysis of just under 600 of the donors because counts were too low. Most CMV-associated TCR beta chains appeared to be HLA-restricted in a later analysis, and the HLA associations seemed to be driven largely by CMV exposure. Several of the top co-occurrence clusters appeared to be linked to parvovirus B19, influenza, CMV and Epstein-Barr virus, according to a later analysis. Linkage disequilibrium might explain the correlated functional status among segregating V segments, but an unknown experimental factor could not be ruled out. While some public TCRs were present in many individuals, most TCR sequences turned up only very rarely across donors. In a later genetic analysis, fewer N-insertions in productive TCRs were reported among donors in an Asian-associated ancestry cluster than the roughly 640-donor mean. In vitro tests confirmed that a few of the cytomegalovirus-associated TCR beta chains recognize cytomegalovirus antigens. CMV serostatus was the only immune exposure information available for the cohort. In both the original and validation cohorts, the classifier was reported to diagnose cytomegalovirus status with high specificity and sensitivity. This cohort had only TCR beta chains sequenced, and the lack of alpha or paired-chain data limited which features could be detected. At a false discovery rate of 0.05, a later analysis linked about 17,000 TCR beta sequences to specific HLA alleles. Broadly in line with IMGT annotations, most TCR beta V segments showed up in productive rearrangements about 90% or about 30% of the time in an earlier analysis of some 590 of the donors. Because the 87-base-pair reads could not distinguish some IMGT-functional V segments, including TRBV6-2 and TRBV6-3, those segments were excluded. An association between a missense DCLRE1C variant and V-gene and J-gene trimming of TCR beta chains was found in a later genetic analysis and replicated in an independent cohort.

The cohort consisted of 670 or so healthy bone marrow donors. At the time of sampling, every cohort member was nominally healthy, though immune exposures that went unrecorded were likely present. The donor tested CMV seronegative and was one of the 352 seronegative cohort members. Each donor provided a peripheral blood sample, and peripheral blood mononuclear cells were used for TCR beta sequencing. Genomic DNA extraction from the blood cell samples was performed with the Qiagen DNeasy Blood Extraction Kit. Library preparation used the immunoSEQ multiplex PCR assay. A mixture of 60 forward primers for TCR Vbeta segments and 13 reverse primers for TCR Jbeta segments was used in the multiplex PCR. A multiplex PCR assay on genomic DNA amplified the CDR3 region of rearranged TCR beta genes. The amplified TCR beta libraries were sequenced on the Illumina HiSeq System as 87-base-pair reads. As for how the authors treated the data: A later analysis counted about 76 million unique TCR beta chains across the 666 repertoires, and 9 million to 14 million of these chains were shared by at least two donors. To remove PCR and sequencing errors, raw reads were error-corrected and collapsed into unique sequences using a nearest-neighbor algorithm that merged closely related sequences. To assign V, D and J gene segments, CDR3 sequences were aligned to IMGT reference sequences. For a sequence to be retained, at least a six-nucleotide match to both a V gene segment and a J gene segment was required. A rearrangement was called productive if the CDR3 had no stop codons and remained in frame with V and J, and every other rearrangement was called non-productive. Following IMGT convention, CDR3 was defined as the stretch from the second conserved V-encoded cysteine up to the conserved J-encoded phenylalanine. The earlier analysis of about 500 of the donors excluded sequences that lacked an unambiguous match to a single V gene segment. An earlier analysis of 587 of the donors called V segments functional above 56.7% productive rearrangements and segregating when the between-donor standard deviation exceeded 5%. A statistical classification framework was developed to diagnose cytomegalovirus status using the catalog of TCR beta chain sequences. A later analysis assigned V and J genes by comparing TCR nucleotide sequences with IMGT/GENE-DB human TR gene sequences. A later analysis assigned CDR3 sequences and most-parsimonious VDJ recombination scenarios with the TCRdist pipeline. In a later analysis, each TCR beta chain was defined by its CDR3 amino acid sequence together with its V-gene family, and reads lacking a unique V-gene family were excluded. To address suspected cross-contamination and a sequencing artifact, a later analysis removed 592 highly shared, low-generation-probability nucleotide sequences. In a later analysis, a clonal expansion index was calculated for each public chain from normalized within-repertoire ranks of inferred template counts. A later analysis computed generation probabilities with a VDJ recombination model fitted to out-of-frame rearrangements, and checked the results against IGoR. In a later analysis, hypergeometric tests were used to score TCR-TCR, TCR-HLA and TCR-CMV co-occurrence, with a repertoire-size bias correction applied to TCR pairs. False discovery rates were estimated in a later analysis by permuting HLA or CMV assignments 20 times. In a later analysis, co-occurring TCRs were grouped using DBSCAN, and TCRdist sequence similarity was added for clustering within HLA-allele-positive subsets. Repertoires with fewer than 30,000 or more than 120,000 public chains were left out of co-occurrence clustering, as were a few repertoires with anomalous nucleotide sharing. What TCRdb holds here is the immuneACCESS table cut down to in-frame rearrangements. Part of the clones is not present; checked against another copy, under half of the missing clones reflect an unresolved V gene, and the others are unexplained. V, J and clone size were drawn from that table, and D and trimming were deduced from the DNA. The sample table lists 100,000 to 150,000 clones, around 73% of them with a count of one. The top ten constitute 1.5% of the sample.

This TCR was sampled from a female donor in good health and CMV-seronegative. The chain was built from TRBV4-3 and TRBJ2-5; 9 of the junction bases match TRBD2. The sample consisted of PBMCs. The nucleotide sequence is TGCGCCAGCAGCCCCCGGACAGGCGGGGGGGAAGAGACCCAGTACTTC. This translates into CASSPRTGGGEETQYF.